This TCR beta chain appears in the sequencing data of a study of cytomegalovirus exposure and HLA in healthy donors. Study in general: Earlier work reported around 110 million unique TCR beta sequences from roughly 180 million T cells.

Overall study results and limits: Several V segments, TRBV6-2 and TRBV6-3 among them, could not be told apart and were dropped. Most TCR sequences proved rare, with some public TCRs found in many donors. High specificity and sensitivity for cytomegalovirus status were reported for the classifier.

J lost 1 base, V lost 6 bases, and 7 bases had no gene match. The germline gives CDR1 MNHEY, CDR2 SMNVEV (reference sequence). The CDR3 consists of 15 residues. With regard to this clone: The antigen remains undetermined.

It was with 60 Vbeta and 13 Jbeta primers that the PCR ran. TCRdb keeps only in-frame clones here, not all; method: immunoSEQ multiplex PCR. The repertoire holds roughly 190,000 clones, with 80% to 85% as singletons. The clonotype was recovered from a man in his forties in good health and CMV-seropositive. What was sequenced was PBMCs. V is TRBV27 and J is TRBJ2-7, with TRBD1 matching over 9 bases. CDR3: CASSLGTGRSYEQYF. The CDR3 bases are TGTGCCAGCAGCCTCGGGACAGGGAGATCCTACGAGCAGTACTTC.